The 10 T cell receptor beta chains reported below all come from one sample, sequenced in a study of PD-L1 blockade in urothelial cancer (dated by TCRdb to the late 2010s). The sample's time point label, decoded: peripheral blood 6 weeks after treatment start. The protocol used for the library was the immunoSEQ multiplex PCR assay. The source is immuneACCESS, and TCRdb retained only in-frame sequences with V and J called. Part of the clones is not carried over; for the studies checked, unresolved V genes explain less than half of this, and the remainder is unexplained. The sample records some 110,000 clones, 85% to 90% of which are singletons. The ten largest clonotypes hold more than 1.5% of the sample. Material: PBMCs, obtained around atezolizumab (anti-PD-L1) treatment. All receptors derive from a man aged 55 to 69 with urothelial cancer.

The chain employs TRBV19 and TRBJ2-7; TRBD2 agrees at 9 bases. The CDR3 is made up of 15 amino acids. Losses at the gene ends were 2 bases for V and 0 bases for J; bases not matched to a gene: 2. Germline V gene data show CDR1 as LNHDA and CDR2 as SQIVND (reference sequence). Here the CDR3 DNA reads TGTGCCAGTAGTATATTAGCGGGAGACTCCTACGAGCAGTACTTC. Its translation: CASSILAGDSYEQYF.

The chain is built from TRBV10-2 and TRBJ2-5; perhaps TRBD1 as D (5 bases). The germline V gene has CDR1 WSHSY and CDR2 SAAADI. This CDR3 comprises 17 residues. V lost 6 bases and J 0 bases, leaving 20 bases between the germline ends. In DNA form, the CDR3 reads TGCGCCAGCAGGCCTCTAGTGTCTTCAGGGTACCAAGAGACCCAGTACTTC. Amino acids: CASRPLVSSGYQETQYF.

Only one count was recorded for this clone. The chain uses TRBV18 and TRBJ2-7, with D possibly matching TRBD1 (6 bases). The CDR3 loop spans 14 amino acids. Germline V CDR1 and CDR2: KGHSH, LQKENI. Trimming left V 1 base short and J 0 bases short, with 7 bases between. In DNA form, the CDR3 reads TGTGCCAGCTCACCACACAGGGACTCCTACGAGCAGTACTTC. Its translation: CASSPHRDSYEQYF.

CDR3 bases: TGTGCCAGCAGCACCCGCGACAGGGTAGGGCAAGAGACCCAGTACTTC. Translated, it gives CASSTRDRVGQETQYF. The chain combines TRBV9 with TRBJ2-5; the match to TRBD1 covers 7 bases. This CDR3 contains 16 residues. With V trimmed by 4 bases and J by 2 bases, 11 bases remained unmatched. Germline lookup yields CDR1 SGDLS and CDR2 YYNGEE.

The CDR3 coding sequence is TGTGCCAGCAGCTTGTTTACCGGGACAGATTATAATTCACCCCTCCACTTT. Translating it yields CASSLFTGTDYNSPLHF. The genes are TRBV7-8 and TRBJ1-6; TRBD1 aligns across 7 bases. The CDR3 length is 17 residues. With 3 bases clipped from V and 4 bases from J, the junction kept 9 bases outside the gene matches. CDR1 and CDR2 (germline): SGHVS, FQNEAQ.

The chain carries TRBV27 and TRBJ1-1; possibly TRBD1 for D (6 bases). Trimming removed 8 bases from V and 4 bases from J, with 14 bases in between. Germline lookup yields CDR1 MNHEY and CDR2 SMNVEV (reference sequence). The CDR3 is 13 residues long. The CDR3 spells CASGEQGSTEAFF. The CDR3 DNA sequence: TGTGCCAGCGGTGAACAGGGAAGCACTGAAGCTTTCTTT.

The chain has TRBV10-3 and TRBJ2-7, with a tentative D call TRBD1 (6 bases). CDR3 length: 14 residues. Germline-derived CDR1 and CDR2 are ENHRY and SYGVKD. Trimming stripped 7 bases from V and 0 bases from J, with 13 bases between. The DNA for the CDR3 is TGTGCCATCACCCCCGGACAGCTCTCCTACGAGCAGTACTTC. Residues: CAITPGQLSYEQYF.

The CDR3 sequence is CASSESRDRGSGTSQDEQYF. The CDR3 DNA is TGTGCCAGCAGTGAATCCCGGGACAGGGGTTCGGGGACTAGCCAAGACGAGCAGTACTTC. The rearrangement links TRBV6-1 to TRBJ2-7, with a weak D call TRBD1 (10 bases). Germline V gene sequence: CDR1 MNHNS, CDR2 SASEGT. The CDR3 spans 20 residues. V was shortened by 2 bases and J by 5 bases, with 31 bases between the two germline ends.

This clone has only a few counts. The V and J genes are TRBV28 and TRBJ1-5, with D unresolved. The CDR3 covers 11 residues. The V end lost 6 bases, the J end lost 10 bases, and 10 bases lay between the germline ends. From germline, CDR1 is MDHEN and CDR2 SYDVKM. The CDR3 DNA follows: TGTGCCAGCAGCTCAGTTGTCCCCCAGCATTTT. This translates into CASSSVVPQHF. Full variable domain (rest looked up from reference TRBV28 and TRBJ1-5): DVKVTQSSRYLVKRTGEKVFLECVQDMDHENMFWYRQDPGLGLRLIYFSYDVKMKEKGDIPEGYSVSREKKERFSLILESASTNQTSMYLCASSSVVPQHFGDGTRLSIL.

V usage is TRBV28 and J usage is TRBJ1-4; weak D call: TRBD1 (5 bases). The V and J ends lost 3 bases and 8 bases respectively, with 7 bases between them. Germline values: CDR1 MDHEN, CDR2 SYDVKM. This CDR3 has 12 amino acids. The CDR3 spells CASSLGHEKLFF. In DNA form, the CDR3 reads TGTGCCAGCAGTTTGGGGCACGAAAAACTGTTTTTT.